The clone carrying this TCR beta chain was found once. Its antigen is not known. This CDR3 contains 14 residues. After removal of 1 base from V and 10 bases from J, the junction contained 5 bases not matched to a gene. Per the germline V gene, CDR1 is SGHAT and CDR2 is FQNNGV. Sequencing used immunoSEQ multiplex PCR; TCRdb keeps in-frame clones, though not all of them. This table holds 65,000 to 95,000 clones, roughly 85% found once. These patients had recovered from COVID-19 ranging mild to severe. Sequencing was done directly on freshly isolated, uncultured memory T cells. This sample was included in a study of CD4 T cell repertoires in COVID-19. Study summary: CFSE-low cells expanded about nine days with IL-2, then restimulated with other coronavirus spikes. Findings of the study overall: Suggested intraclonal diversification: top SARS-CoV-2-reactive clonotypes appeared in two or three memory subsets.

The receptor's source is a human donor who had COVID-19. The genes are TRBV11-2 and TRBJ1-1; 11 bases agree with TRBD1. Sequenced material: CD4+ T cells from peripheral blood, taken after recovery from COVID-19. The CDR3 sequence: CASSLAQDRGRAFF. The CDR3 DNA is TGTGCCAGCAGCTTAGCACAGGACAGGGGGCGAGCTTTCTTT.